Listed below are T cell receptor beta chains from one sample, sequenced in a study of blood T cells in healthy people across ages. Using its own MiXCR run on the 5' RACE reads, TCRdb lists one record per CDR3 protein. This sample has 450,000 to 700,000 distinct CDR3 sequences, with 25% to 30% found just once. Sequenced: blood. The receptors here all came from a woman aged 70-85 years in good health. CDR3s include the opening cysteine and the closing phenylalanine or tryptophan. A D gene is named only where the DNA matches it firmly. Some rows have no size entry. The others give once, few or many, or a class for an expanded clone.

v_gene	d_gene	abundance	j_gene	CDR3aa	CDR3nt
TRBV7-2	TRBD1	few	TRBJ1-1	CASSLTQGAKAFF	TGTGCCAGCAGTTTGACGCAGGGGGCGAAGGCTTTCTTT
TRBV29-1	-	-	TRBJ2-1	CSVREGNEQFF	TGCAGCGTCCGAGAAGGCAATGAGCAGTTCTTC
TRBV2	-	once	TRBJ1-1	CASLDGPGDTEAFF	TGTGCCAGCCTAGACGGCCCCGGGGACACTGAAGCTTTCTTT
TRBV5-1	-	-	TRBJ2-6	CASSRYSGANVLTF	TGCGCCAGCAGTCGATACTCTGGGGCCAACGTCCTGACTTTC
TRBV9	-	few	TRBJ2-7	CASSAGIQHSYEQYF	TGTGCCAGCAGCGCCGGAATACAGCACTCCTACGAGCAGTACTTC
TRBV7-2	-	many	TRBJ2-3	CASSLLGDTQYF	TGTGCCAGCAGCTTACTGGGAGATACGCAGTATTTT
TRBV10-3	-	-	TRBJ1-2	CAISESLVTGGYTF	TGTGCCATCAGTGAGTCGTTGGTCACTGGGGGCTACACCTTC
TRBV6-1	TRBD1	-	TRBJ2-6	CACRTGNSAGANVLTF	TGTGCCTGCCGGACAGGGAACTCGGCTGGGGCCAACGTCCTGACTTTC
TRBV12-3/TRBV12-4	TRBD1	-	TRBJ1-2	CASSYGTGARGYTF	TGTGCCAGCAGTTATGGGACAGGGGCTAGGGGCTACACCTTC
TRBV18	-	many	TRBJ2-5	CASSPGLETQYF	TGTGCCAGCTCACCGGGGCTGGAGACCCAGTACTTC
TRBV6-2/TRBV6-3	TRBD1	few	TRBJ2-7	CASEGQGTYEQYF	TGTGCCAGCGAGGGACAGGGGACCTACGAGCAGTACTTC
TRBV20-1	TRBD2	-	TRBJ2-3	CSAPRLAGGTDTQYF	TGCAGTGCCCCCAGACTAGCGGGGGGCACAGATACGCAGTATTTT
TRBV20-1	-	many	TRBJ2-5	CSARDPGRQETQYF	TGCAGTGCTAGAGACCCGGGGAGGCAAGAGACCCAGTACTTC
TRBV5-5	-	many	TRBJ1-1	CASSLKQENTEAFF	TGTGCCAGCAGCTTGAAACAGGAGAACACTGAAGCTTTCTTT
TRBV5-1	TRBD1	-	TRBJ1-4	CASSFKGAEDEKLFF	TGCGCCAGCAGCTTTAAGGGGGCAGAGGATGAAAAACTGTTTTTT
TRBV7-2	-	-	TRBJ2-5	CASSDRIGTQYF	TGTGCCAGCAGTGACAGGATAGGGACCCAGTACTTC
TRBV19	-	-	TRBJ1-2	CASTTSRVLNYGYTF	TGTGCCAGTACCACCTCCCGGGTCCTTAACTATGGCTACACCTTC
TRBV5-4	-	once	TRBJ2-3	CASSVDRSDTQYF	TGTGCCAGCAGCGTGGATAGGTCAGATACGCAGTATTTT
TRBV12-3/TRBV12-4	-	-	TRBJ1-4	CASSPRGGPAAEKLFF	TGTGCCAGCAGTCCTAGGGGGGGCCCTGCTGCCGAAAAACTGTTTTTT
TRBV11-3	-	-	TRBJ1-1	CASSLWGAGEAFF	TGTGCCAGCAGCTTATGGGGGGCAGGTGAAGCTTTCTTT
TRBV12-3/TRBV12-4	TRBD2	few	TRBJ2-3	CASSPQGLADTDTQYF	TGTGCCAGCAGTCCGCAGGGACTAGCGGACACAGATACGCAGTATTTT
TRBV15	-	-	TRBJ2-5	CATSSMEAQYF	TGTGCCACCAGCAGTATGGAGGCCCAGTACTTC
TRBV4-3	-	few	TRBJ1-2	CASSQDWDNYGYTF	TGCGCCAGCAGCCAAGATTGGGACAACTATGGCTACACCTTC
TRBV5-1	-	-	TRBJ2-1	CASSLWASDYNEQFF	TGCGCCAGCAGCTTGTGGGCTAGCGACTACAATGAGCAGTTCTTC
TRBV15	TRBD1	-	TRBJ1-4	CATSRVETGGNEKLFF	TGTGCCACCAGCAGAGTTGAGACAGGGGGCAATGAAAAACTGTTTTTT
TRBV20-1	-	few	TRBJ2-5	CSARAQGAGAQYF	TGCAGTGCTAGAGCGCAGGGCGCAGGGGCCCAGTACTTC
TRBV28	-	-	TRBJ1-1	CASSEGWTEAFF	TGTGCCAGCAGTGAAGGGTGGACTGAAGCTTTCTTT
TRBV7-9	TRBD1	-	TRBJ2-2	CASSRMTGGERRELFF	TGTGCCAGCAGCCGGATGACAGGGGGCGAGAGACGGGAGCTGTTTTTT
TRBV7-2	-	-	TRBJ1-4	CASRGGRATNEKLFF	TGTGCCAGCAGAGGGGGGCGGGCAACTAATGAAAAACTGTTTTTT
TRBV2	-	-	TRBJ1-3	CASTPGVVGNTIYF	TGTGCCAGCACCCCGGGCGTGGTGGGAAACACCATATATTTT
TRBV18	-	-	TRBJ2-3	CASSHRDTRTDTQYF	TGTGCCAGCTCACATCGGGACACTCGCACAGATACGCAGTATTTT
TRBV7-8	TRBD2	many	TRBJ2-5	CASSRRSGRGETQYF	TGTGCCAGCAGCCGACGATCAGGGAGGGGAGAGACCCAGTACTTC
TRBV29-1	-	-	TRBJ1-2	CSGASGWDGYTF	TGCAGCGGGGCGTCGGGTTGGGATGGCTACACCTTC
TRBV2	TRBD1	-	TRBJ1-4	CASSHGQGTNEKLFF	TGTGCCAGCAGTCACGGACAGGGGACTAATGAAAAACTGTTTTTT
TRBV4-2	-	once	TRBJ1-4	CASSQGGYATNEKLFF	TGTGCCAGCAGTCAAGGTGGTTATGCAACTAATGAAAAACTGTTTTTT
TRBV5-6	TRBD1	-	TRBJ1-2	CASSLGPGQGAGYTF	TGTGCCAGCAGCTTGGGCCCGGGACAGGGTGCTGGCTACACCTTC